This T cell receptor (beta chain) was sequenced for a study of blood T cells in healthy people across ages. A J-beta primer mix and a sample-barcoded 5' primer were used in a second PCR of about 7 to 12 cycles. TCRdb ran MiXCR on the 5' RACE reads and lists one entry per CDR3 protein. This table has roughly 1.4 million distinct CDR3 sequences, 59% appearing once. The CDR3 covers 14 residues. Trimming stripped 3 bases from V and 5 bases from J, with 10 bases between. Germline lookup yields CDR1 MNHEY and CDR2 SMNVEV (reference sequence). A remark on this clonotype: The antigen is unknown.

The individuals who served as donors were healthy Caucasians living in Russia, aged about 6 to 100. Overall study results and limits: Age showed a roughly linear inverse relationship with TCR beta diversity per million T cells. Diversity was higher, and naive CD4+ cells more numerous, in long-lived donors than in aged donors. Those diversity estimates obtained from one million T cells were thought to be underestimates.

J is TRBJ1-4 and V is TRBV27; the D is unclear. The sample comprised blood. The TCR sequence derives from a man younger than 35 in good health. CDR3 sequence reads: CASSFRVPNEKLFF. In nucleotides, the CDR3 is TGTGCCAGCAGTTTCCGCGTCCCAAATGAAAAACTGTTTTTT.